This T cell receptor beta chain was found in a study of cytomegalovirus exposure and HLA in healthy donors. Study-wide results and limits: Prediction of most subjects' HLA-A and HLA-B alleles by TCR beta sequences was reportedly accurate.

Notes on this clone: The antigen is not known.

Germline-derived CDR1 and CDR2 are MGHRA and YSYEKL. V shed 2 bases, J shed 4 bases, and the junction held 2 bases outside the gene matches. The CDR3 spans 16 residues. The PCR used 60 Vbeta and 13 Jbeta primers. Assay used: immunoSEQ multiplex PCR; TCRdb lists only in-frame clones, some missing. The sample yields some 150,000 clones, about 82% seen once. What was sequenced was PBMCs. The chain joins TRBV4-1 to TRBJ2-1, with TRBD2 identical over 13 bases. This TCR was recovered from a woman between 18 and 29 years old in good health and CMV-seronegative. The CDR3 nucleotides read TGCGCCAGCAGCCAACGGACTAGCGGGGGATACAATGAGCAGTTCTTC. It specifies CASSQRTSGGYNEQFF.